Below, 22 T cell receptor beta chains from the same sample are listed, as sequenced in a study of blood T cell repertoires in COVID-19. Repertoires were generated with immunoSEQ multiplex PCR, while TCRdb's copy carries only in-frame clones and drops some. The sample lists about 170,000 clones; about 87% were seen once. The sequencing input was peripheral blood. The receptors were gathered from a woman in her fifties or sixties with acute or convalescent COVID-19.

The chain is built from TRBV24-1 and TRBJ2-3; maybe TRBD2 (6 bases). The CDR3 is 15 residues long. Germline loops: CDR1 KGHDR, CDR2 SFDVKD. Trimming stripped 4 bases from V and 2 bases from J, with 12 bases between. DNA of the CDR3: TGTGCCACCAGTGAATCCGGGACTTTCACAGATACGCAGTATTTT. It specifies CATSESGTFTDTQYF.

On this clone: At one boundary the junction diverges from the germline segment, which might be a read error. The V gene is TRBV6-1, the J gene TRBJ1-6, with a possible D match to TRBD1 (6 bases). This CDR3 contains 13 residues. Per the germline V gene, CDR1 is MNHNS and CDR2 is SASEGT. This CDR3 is CATWTDYNSPLHF. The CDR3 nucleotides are TGCGCCACCTGGACAGACTATAATTCACCCCTCCACTTT.

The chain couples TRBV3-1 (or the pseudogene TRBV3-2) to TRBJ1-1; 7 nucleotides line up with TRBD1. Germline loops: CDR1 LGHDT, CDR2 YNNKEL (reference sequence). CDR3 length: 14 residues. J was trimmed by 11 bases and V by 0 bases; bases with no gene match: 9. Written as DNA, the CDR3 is TGTGCCAGCAGCCAAGATACGGCAGGCAGGGGGGCTTTCTTT. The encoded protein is CASSQDTAGRGAFF.

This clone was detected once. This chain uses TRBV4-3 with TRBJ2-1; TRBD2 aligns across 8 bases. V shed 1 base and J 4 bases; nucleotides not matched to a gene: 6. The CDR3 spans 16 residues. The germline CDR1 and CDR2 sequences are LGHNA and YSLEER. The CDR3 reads CASSQVAGGLYNEQFF. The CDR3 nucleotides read TGCGCCAGCAGCCAAGTGGCGGGGGGTTTGTACAATGAGCAGTTCTTC.

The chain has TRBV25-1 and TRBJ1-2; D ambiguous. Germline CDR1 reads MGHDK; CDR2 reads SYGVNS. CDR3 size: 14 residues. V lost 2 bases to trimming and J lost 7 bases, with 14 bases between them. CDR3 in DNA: TGTGCCAGCAGTGAACTTACCTTCCGGGGTGGCTACACCTTC. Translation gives CASSELTFRGGYTF.

As DNA, the CDR3 is TGTGCCAGCAGTTCCGGCGGGAGAGGGGTAGAGACCCAGTACTTC. This codes for CASSSGGRGVETQYF. V usage is TRBV6-5 and J usage is TRBJ2-5, with 7 bases lining up with TRBD2. The trim removed 4 bases at V and 4 bases at J, leaving 9 bases unmatched. Germline V gene data show CDR1 as MNHEY and CDR2 as SVGAGI. This CDR3 comprises 15 residues.

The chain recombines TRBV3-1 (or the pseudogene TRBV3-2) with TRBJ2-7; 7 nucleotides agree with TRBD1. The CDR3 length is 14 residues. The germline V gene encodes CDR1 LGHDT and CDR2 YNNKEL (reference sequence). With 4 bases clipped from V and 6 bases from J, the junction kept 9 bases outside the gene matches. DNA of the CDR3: TGTGCCAGCAGCCCTAACAGGGGCTACGGCGAGCAGTACTTC. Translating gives CASSPNRGYGEQYF.

CDR3 protein: CASSSLAGVYNEQFF. CDR3 sequence (DNA): TGTGCCAGCAGCTCCCTAGCGGGGGTTTACAATGAGCAGTTCTTC. V usage is TRBV7-8 and J usage is TRBJ2-1, with 10 bases matching TRBD2. Per the germline V gene, CDR1 is SGHVS and CDR2 is FQNEAQ. The junction had 4 bases not matched to a gene; V was cut back by 4 bases and J by 4 bases. This CDR3 contains 15 residues. Looking up the rest from reference TRBV7-8 and TRBJ2-1 gives the full variable domain: GAGVSQSPRYKVAKRGQDVALRCDPISGHVSLFWYQQALGQGPEFLTYFQNEAQLDKSGLPSDRFFAERPEGSVSTLKIQRTQQEDSAVYLCASSSLAGVYNEQFFGPGTRLTVL.

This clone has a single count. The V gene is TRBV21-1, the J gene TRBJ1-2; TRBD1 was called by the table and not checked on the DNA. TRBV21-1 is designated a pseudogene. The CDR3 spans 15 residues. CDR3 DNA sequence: TGTGCCAGCAGCGCCGACAGGGGGCGGCTTTATGGCTACACCTTC. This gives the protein CASSADRGRLYGYTF.

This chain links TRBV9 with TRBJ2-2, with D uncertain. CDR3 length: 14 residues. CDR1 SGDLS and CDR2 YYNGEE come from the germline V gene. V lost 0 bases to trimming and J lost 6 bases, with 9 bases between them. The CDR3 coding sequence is TGTGCCAGCAGCGTAGTGGGCTCCGCCGGGGAGCTGTTTTTT. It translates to CASSVVGSAGELFF.

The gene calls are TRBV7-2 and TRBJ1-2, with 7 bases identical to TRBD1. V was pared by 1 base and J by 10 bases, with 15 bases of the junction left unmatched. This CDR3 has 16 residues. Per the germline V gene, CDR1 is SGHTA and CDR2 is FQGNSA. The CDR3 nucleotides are TGTGCCAGCAGCTTAGAGGCAGACAGGGCATTATATTCCTACACCTTC. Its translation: CASSLEADRALYSYTF.

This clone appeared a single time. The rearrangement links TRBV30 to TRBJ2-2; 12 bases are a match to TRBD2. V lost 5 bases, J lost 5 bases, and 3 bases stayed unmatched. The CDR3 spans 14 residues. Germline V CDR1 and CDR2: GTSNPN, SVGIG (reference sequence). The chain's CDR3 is CAWVGLAGTGELFF. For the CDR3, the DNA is TGTGCCTGGGTAGGACTAGCGGGGACCGGGGAGCTGTTTTTT.

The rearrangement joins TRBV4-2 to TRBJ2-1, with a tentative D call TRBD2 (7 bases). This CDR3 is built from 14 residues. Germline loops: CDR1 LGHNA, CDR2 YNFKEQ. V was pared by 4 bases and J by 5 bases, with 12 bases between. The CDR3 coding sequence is TGTGCCAGCAGCCTGGGAGGGGGGAACAATGAGCAGTTCTTC. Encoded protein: CASSLGGGNNEQFF.

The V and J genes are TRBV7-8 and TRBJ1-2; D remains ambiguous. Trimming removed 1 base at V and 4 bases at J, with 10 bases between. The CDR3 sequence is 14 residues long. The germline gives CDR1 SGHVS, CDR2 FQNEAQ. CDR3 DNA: TGTGCCAGCAGCTTAGTCCAGGCCTCCTATGGCTACACCTTC. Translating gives CASSLVQASYGYTF.

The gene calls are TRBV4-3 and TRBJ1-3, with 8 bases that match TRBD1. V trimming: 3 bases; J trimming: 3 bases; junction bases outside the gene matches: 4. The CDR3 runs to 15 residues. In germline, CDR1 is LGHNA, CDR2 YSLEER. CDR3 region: CASSQDRVNGNTIYF. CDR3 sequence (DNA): TGCGCCAGCAGCCAGGACAGGGTAAATGGAAACACCATATATTTT.

CDR3: CASSLSNFGYTF. CDR3 coding DNA: TGTGCCAGCAGCCTCAGTAATTTTGGCTACACCTTC. The chain carries TRBV7-2 and TRBJ1-2; D gene ambiguous. The CDR3 totals 12 residues. Trimming cost V 5 bases and J 7 bases, with 11 bases left between them. CDR1 is SGHTA and CDR2 is FQGNSA in the germline V gene.

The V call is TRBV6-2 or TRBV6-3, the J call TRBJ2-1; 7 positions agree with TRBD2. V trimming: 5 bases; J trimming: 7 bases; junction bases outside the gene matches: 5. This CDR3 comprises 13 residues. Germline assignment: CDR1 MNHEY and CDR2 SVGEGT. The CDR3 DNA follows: TGTGCCAGCAGTCCAAGGGGAGGGAATGAGCAGTTCTTC. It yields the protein CASSPRGGNEQFF.

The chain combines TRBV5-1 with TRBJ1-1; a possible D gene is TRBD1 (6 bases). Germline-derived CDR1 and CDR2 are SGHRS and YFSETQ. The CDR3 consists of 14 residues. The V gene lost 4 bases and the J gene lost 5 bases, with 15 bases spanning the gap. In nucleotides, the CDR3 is TGCGCCAGCAGCACAGGGTTTCGTCGGACTGAAGCTTTCTTT. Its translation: CASSTGFRRTEAFF.

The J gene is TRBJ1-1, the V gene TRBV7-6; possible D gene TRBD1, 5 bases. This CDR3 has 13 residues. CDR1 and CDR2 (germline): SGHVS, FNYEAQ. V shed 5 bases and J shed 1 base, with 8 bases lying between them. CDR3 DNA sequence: TGTGCCAGCAGCCGACAGAAGAACACTGAAGCTTTCTTT. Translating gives CASSRQKNTEAFF.

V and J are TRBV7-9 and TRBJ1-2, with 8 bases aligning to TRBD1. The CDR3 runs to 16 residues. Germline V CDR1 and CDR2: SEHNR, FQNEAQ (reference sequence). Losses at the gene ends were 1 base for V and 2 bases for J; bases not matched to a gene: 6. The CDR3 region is CASSLGAQGVNYGYTF. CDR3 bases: TGTGCCAGCAGCTTAGGGGCACAGGGGGTAAACTATGGCTACACCTTC. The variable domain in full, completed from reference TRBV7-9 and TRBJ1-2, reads DTGVSQNPRHKITKRGQNVTFRCDPISEHNRLYWYRQTLGQGPEFLTYFQNEAQLEKSRLLSDRFSAERPKGSFSTLEIQRTEQGDSAMYLCASSLGAQGVNYGYTFGSGTRLTVV.

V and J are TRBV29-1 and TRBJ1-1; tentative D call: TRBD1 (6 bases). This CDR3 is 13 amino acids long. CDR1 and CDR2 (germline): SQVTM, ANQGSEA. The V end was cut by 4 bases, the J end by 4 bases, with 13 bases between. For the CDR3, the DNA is TGCAGCGTTGTTCAACAGGGTAGCACTGAAGCTTTCTTT. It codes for CSVVQQGSTEAFF.

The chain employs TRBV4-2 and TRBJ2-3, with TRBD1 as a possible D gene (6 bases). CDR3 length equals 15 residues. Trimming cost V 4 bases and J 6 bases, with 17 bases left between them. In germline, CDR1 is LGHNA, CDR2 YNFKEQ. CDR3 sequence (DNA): TGTGCCAGCAGCCCCGCTACACAGGGCGGCGATACGCAGTATTTT. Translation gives CASSPATQGGDTQYF.